Below, one TCR beta chain is given with its context. No antigen is known for it. Clones were sequenced by immunoSEQ multiplex PCR, and TCRdb holds only the in-frame ones, with some missing. This sample carries under 200,000 clones, 90% to 95% of them seen once, and the ten largest clones take 0.065% to 0.07%. This specimen comes from a study of shared clonotypes between healthy human individuals. General study results and limits: Large depth notwithstanding, sorted-subset sequencing proved incomplete by rarefaction.

The CDR3 covers 16 residues. V lost 6 bases and J lost 2, with 17 bases in between. Germline CDR1 reads SNHLY; CDR2 reads FYNNEI. The chain carries TRBV2 and TRBJ1-5; D call uncertain. This TCR came from a woman in her 30s in good health. Sequenced sample: naive CD4+ T cells sorted from blood. Subset given: CD45RA+ positively selected. The CDR3 DNA reads as TGTGCCAGCAGCCAAGACAATCCTCGGGGCAATCAGCCCCAGCATTTT. Residues: CASSQDNPRGNQPQHF.